The 10 T cell receptor beta chains presented below share a single source sample, sequenced in a study of blood T cell repertoires in COVID-19. Measured with immunoSEQ multiplex PCR; TCRdb has only the in-frame clones, and not every one. The sample records more than 140,000 clones, around 84% being singletons. The sample was peripheral blood. The receptors shown here come from a woman aged 60-75 years with acute or convalescent COVID-19.

V usage is TRBV29-1 and J usage is TRBJ2-1, with 8 bases identical to TRBD2. V was clipped by 4 bases and J by 4 bases; unmatched bases: 6. The germline CDR1 and CDR2 sequences are SQVTM and ANQGSEA. This CDR3 spans 14 amino acids. The CDR3 region is CSVGRGGSYNEQFF. CDR3 sequence (DNA): TGCAGCGTTGGACGCGGGGGGTCGTACAATGAGCAGTTCTTC.

This clone was seen a single time. The rearrangement joins TRBV5-1 to TRBJ2-5, with D maybe TRBD2 (5 bases). CDR1 and CDR2 from the germline V gene are SGHRS and YFSETQ. With 5 bases removed from V and 4 bases from J, the gap between germline ends came to 15 bases. This CDR3 has 14 residues. Here the CDR3 reads CASRGSGFGETQYF. The CDR3 DNA reads as TGCGCCAGCAGGGGGAGTGGGTTTGGAGAGACCCAGTACTTC.

CDR3 region: CASSQRRGGQLLETQYF. CDR3 DNA: TGTGCCAGCAGCCAGAGGCGGGGGGGCCAGTTATTGGAGACCCAGTACTTC. This chain connects TRBV3-1 (or the pseudogene TRBV3-2) to TRBJ2-5; 9 bases align to TRBD2. Germline assignment: CDR1 LGHDT and CDR2 YNNKEL (reference sequence). After removal of 3 bases from V and 5 bases from J, the junction contained 13 bases not matched to a gene. This CDR3 has 17 amino acids.

CDR3 coding DNA: TGTGCCAGCAGTTATTTGGGGTACGGGGATTCACCCCTCCACTTT. This encodes CASSYLGYGDSPLHF. The gene calls are TRBV6-5 and TRBJ1-6; D gene uncertain. Germline lookup yields CDR1 MNHEY and CDR2 SVGAGI. V lost 3 bases and J 8 bases, leaving 14 bases between the germline ends. This CDR3 region has 15 residues.

This clone was counted a few times. This chain uses TRBV2 with TRBJ1-5; D is unresolved. Germline V gene data show CDR1 as SNHLY and CDR2 as FYNNEI. The CDR3 contains 15 residues. Deletions cut 3 bases from V and 6 bases from J, with 15 bases between. CDR3 sequence (DNA): TGTGCCAGCAGTGAGGGCACCCTCCCAGGTCAGCCCCAGCATTTT. This gives the protein CASSEGTLPGQPQHF. Combining the CDR3 with reference TRBV2 and TRBJ1-5 gives the whole variable domain EPEVTQTPSHQVTQMGQEVILRCVPISNHLYFYWYRQILGQKVEFLVSFYNNEISEKSEIFDDQFSVERPDGSNFTLKIRSTKLEDSAMYFCASSEGTLPGQPQHFGDGTRLSIL.

This chain connects TRBV3-1 (or the pseudogene TRBV3-2) to TRBJ2-7, with D possibly TRBD2 on 5 matching bases. V lost 0 bases to trimming and J lost 6 bases, with 12 bases between them. The CDR3 covers 14 residues. The germline gives CDR1 LGHDT, CDR2 YNNKEL (reference sequence). CDR3 in amino acids: CASSQDRQSGEQYF. CDR3 coding DNA: TGTGCCAGCAGCCAAGATCGGCAGAGCGGCGAGCAGTACTTC.

The CDR3 DNA follows: TGTGCCAGTAGTATAGGACAGCCCACCTTCCAAGAGACCCAGTACTTC. Translated, it gives CASSIGQPTFQETQYF. The chain carries TRBV19 and TRBJ2-5; tentatively, D is TRBD1 (5 bases). The V end was cut by 1 base, the J end by 1 base, with 13 bases between. Germline V gene lookup returns CDR1 LNHDA and CDR2 SQIVND (reference sequence). CDR3 size: 16 residues.

This clone appeared a single time. V is TRBV7-9 and J is TRBJ1-1; TRBD1 matches at 10 bases. The length of the CDR3 is 15 residues. The germline gives CDR1 SEHNR, CDR2 FQNEAQ (reference sequence). V dropped 1 base and J dropped 7; count of bases not matched to a gene: 6. The CDR3, as DNA: TGTGCCAGCAGCTTAGGGGGACAGGGGCAGGGTGAAGCTTTCTTT. This sequence encodes CASSLGGQGQGEAFF.

The chain joins TRBV11-2 to TRBJ2-1, with TRBD2 matching over 9 bases. The CDR3 sequence is 18 residues long. Germline V gives CDR1 SGHAT, CDR2 FQNNGV. V trimming: 2 bases; J trimming: 0 bases; junction bases outside the gene matches: 8. The CDR3 DNA sequence: TGTGCCAGCAGCTTACTGACTAGCGGTGGGTTCTCCTACAATGAGCAGTTCTTC. It codes for CASSLLTSGGFSYNEQFF.

The sample holds a few counts of this clone. Other DNA sequences of this sample code for an identical CDR3. The rearrangement links TRBV20-1 to TRBJ2-7; maybe TRBD1 (5 bases). CDR3 length: 11 amino acids. Trimming took 3 bases from V and 5 from J, leaving 8 bases between them. CDR1 and CDR2 from the germline V gene are DFQATT and SNEGSKA (reference sequence). CDR3 bases: TGCAGTGCTAGTTCAGGGCACGAGCAGTACTTC. As protein: CSASSGHEQYF.